Below, 21 T cell receptor beta chains from the same sample are listed, as sequenced in a study of T cell repertoires in aging, cancer and after chemotherapy. TCR beta rearrangements were amplified from peripheral blood genomic DNA. Multiplex touch-down PCR with TRB-A/B primers amplified rearranged V-D-J TRB sequences. TCRdb fed the multiplex PCR reads into MiXCR, producing one record per CDR3 protein. The table lists around 1,000 distinct CDR3 sequences, about 30% of them singletons, with 66% in the top ten. Sequenced: blood. The receptors derive from a human donor with a solid tumor.

The V and J genes are TRBV20-1 and TRBJ2-1; D is unresolved. CDR1 and CDR2 from the germline V gene are DFQATT and SNEGSKA (reference sequence). V was pared by 5 bases and J by 5 bases, with 19 bases between. The CDR3 totals 15 residues. The CDR3 bases are TGCAGTGCTGCCCTCGGAACTGCTACAGACAATGAGCAGTTCTTC. As protein: CSAALGTATDNEQFF.

The V call is TRBV6-1, the J call TRBJ1-1; 7 bases are a match to TRBD1. The germline V gene has CDR1 MNHNS and CDR2 SASEGT. V lost 1 base and J lost 10; bases outside the gene matches: 6. The CDR3 consists of 13 residues. The DNA of the CDR3 is TGTGCCAGCAGTGAAGACAGGGGTGGTTTAGCTTTCTTT. Its protein product is CASSEDRGGLAFF.

This clonotype is judged large. The rearrangement joins TRBV29-1 to TRBJ1-2; TRBD1 aligns across 7 bases. CDR1 is SQVTM and CDR2 is ANQGSEA in the germline V gene. J was trimmed by 7 bases and V by 4 bases; bases with no gene match: 6. The CDR3 extends over 12 amino acids. The CDR3 is CSVAGTVSGYTF. The CDR3 DNA is TGCAGCGTTGCGGGGACAGTGTCTGGCTACACCTTC.

This clonotype was counted a few times. The V gene is TRBV12-3 or TRBV12-4, the J gene TRBJ1-4, with 8 bases fitting TRBD1. Trimming took 4 bases from V and 10 from J; bases not matched to a gene: 14. This CDR3 is 16 amino acids long. The CDR3 protein is CASSSGQGGTVGKLFF. In DNA form, the CDR3 reads TGTGCCAGCAGTTCCGGACAGGGTGGTACGGTTGGAAAACTGTTTTTT.

By sample fraction, this clonotype is large. This CDR3 is CASSPGTGGRSGELFF. For the CDR3, the DNA is TGTGCCAGCAGTCCCGGGACAGGGGGGAGGTCCGGGGAGCTGTTTTTT. The chain joins TRBV12-3 or TRBV12-4 to TRBJ2-2, with 11 bases that match TRBD1. The CDR3 covers 16 residues. V trimming: 5 bases; J trimming: 6 bases; junction bases outside the gene matches: 8.

The chain is built from TRBV5-4 and TRBJ2-3; TRBD1 agrees at 12 bases. After removal of 3 bases from V and 4 bases from J, the junction contained 6 bases not matched to a gene. This CDR3 contains 16 residues. Germline CDR1 SGHNT, CDR2 YYREEE (reference sequence). The CDR3 nucleotides are TGTGCCAGCAGCTATGGGGACAGGGGGCCGGCAGATACGCAGTATTTT. It yields the protein CASSYGDRGPADTQYF.

The chain has TRBV7-3 and TRBJ2-1; TRBD1 matches at 8 bases. The CDR3 spans 15 residues. V was clipped by 1 base and J by 6 bases; unmatched bases: 5. Germline V gene data show CDR1 as SGHTA and CDR2 as FQGTGA. This CDR3 reads CASSLIQGGGNEQFF. CDR3 bases: TGTGCCAGCAGCTTAATACAGGGGGGTGGCAATGAGCAGTTCTTC.

The sample holds a few counts of this clonotype. The V and J genes are TRBV20-1 and TRBJ2-3; D is perhaps TRBD2 (5 bases). Germline assignment: CDR1 DFQATT and CDR2 SNEGSKA (reference sequence). V shed 4 bases and J shed 2 bases, with 10 bases lying between them. This CDR3 has 13 residues. CDR3 coding DNA: TGCAGTGCTATAGTCGGGGTCACAGATACGCAGTATTTT. Amino acid sequence: CSAIVGVTDTQYF.

There are a few counts of this clonotype. This chain links TRBV4-1 with TRBJ1-2, with TRBD1 matching 10 bases. The V segment lost 1 base and the J segment 4 bases; nucleotides outside the gene matches: 3. Germline V gene lookup returns CDR1 MGHRA and CDR2 YSYEKL. The CDR3 has 15 amino acids. CDR3 nucleotide sequence: TGCGCCAGCAGCCAAGTGACAGGGGGCATCTATGGCTACACCTTC. Translating gives CASSQVTGGIYGYTF.

Relative to its sample, this clonotype is large. The rearrangement joins TRBV25-1 to TRBJ2-2, with D perhaps TRBD1 (6 bases). Germline CDR1 is MGHDK and CDR2 is SYGVNS. The CDR3 loop spans 14 amino acids. The V end was cut by 7 bases, the J end by 3 bases, with 12 bases between. CDR3 sequence (DNA): TGTGCCAGCACAGGGGACATGGACACCGGGGAGCTGTTTTTT. It specifies CASTGDMDTGELFF.

This clonotype was counted a few times. The gene calls are TRBV28 and TRBJ2-7; D remains ambiguous. Germline CDR1 is MDHEN and CDR2 is SYDVKM. Between the trimmed V and J ends, which lost 6 bases and 5 bases, there was a span of 11 bases. This CDR3 has 12 amino acids. Written as DNA, the CDR3 is TGTGCCAGCAGCCAGGCCCGCCACGAGCAGTACTTC. Its protein product is CASSQARHEQYF.

The gene calls are TRBV5-1 and TRBJ2-5; D is ambiguous. V was cut by 1 base and J by 0 bases, with 10 bases left in between. CDR1 SGHRS and CDR2 YFSETQ come from the germline V gene. The CDR3 spans 15 residues. CDR3 DNA: TGCGCCAGCAGCTTGAGTGTCAGTCACCAAGAGACCCAGTACTTC. This gives the protein CASSLSVSHQETQYF.

This chain connects TRBV10-1 to TRBJ2-1, with TRBD2 matching 9 bases. There are 15 residues in the CDR3. V trimming: 6 bases; J trimming: 5 bases; junction bases outside the gene matches: 8. Looked up from germline, CDR1 is WNHNN and CDR2 is SYGVQD (reference sequence). The CDR3 DNA is TGCGCCAGCAGATTGCTAGCGGGAATACACAATGAGCAGTTCTTC. It yields the protein CASRLLAGIHNEQFF.

This clonotype was detected only once. The chain links TRBV20-1 to TRBJ2-1; 8 bases match TRBD2. The germline V gene has CDR1 DFQATT and CDR2 SNEGSKA (reference sequence). This CDR3 comprises 14 residues. V shed 0 bases, J shed 9 bases, and the junction held 7 bases outside the gene matches. Written as DNA, the CDR3 is TGCAGTGCTAGAGAGCCAGCGGGAGTCGGTGAGCAGTTCTTC. It translates to CSAREPAGVGEQFF.

CDR3 residues: CASGGLASANEQFF. Written as DNA, the CDR3 is TGTGCCAGCGGGGGACTAGCGAGCGCCAATGAGCAGTTCTTC. The rearrangement uses TRBV6-1 and TRBJ2-1; 10 bases are a match to TRBD2. Germline assignment: CDR1 MNHNS and CDR2 SASEGT. CDR3 size: 14 residues. Losses at the gene ends were 8 bases for V and 6 bases for J; bases not matched to a gene: 7.

In its sample, this clonotype was seen a few times. This chain links TRBV20-1 with TRBJ2-7; 8 nucleotides match TRBD1. There are 13 residues in the CDR3. The germline V gene has CDR1 DFQATT and CDR2 SNEGSKA (reference sequence). The junction had 4 bases not matched to a gene; V was cut back by 4 bases and J by 2 bases. The CDR3 DNA sequence: TGCAGTGCTAAAGGACAGGGTACCTACGAGCAGTACTTC. Translated: CSAKGQGTYEQYF.

This chain links TRBV18 with TRBJ2-7; 9 positions match TRBD1. CDR1 KGHSH and CDR2 LQKENI come from the germline V gene. V shed 11 bases, J shed 3 bases, and the junction held 11 bases outside the gene matches. This CDR3 spans 14 amino acids. The CDR3 loop reads CAASPTGGVYEQYF. Written as DNA, the CDR3 is TGTGCCGCCTCACCCACAGGGGGCGTCTACGAGCAGTACTTC.

This clonotype ranks as medium-sized. The J gene is TRBJ1-4, the V gene TRBV29-1; 7 bases line up with TRBD1. This CDR3 has 14 amino acids. With 7 bases clipped from V and 8 bases from J, the junction kept 13 bases outside the gene matches. CDR1 is SQVTM, CDR2 ANQGSEA, per germline. CDR3 DNA: TGCAGCGCTAACCGGAGAGGGGGCGGGGAAAAACTGTTTTTT. Protein sequence: CSANRRGGGEKLFF.

A few counts support this clonotype. The rearrangement links TRBV7-9 to TRBJ2-7, with D possibly being TRBD1 (7 bases). CDR3 length: 16 amino acids. V was shortened by 1 base and J by 4 bases, with 17 bases between the two germline ends. The V gene's germline CDR1 is SEHNR and CDR2 FQNEAQ (reference sequence). CDR3 DNA sequence: TGTGCCAGCAGCTTAGATAACAGGGGACTCACTTACGAGCAGTACTTC. Translating it yields CASSLDNRGLTYEQYF.

This clonotype is classed as medium-sized. The genes are TRBV6-5 and TRBJ2-7; TRBD1 is a possible D gene (6 bases). V shed 2 bases and J shed 1 base, with 9 bases lying between them. The CDR3 is made up of 14 amino acids. Germline V gives CDR1 MNHEY, CDR2 SVGAGI. CDR3 region: CASSYRQESYEQYF. The DNA for the CDR3 is TGTGCCAGCAGTTACAGACAGGAGTCCTACGAGCAGTACTTC.

The gene calls are TRBV12-3 or TRBV12-4 and TRBJ1-5; TRBD1 might be the D (6 bases). The CDR3 runs to 17 residues. V shed 5 bases and J shed 0 bases, with 17 bases lying between them. The chain's CDR3 is CASSDSLQGPSNQPQHF. As DNA, the CDR3 is TGTGCCAGCAGTGACTCCTTACAGGGTCCTAGCAATCAGCCCCAGCATTTT.